The entry below gives a single TCR beta chain sequence along with its context. CDR3 length: 15 amino acids. V was cut by 3 bases and J by 10 bases, with 21 bases left in between. CDR1 and CDR2 from the germline V gene are LNHDA and SQIVND (reference sequence). As originally analysed: Estimation of nucleated cell counts was performed using reference gene primer amplification. TCRdb's table, derived via immunoSEQ multiplex PCR, lists solely in-frame clones and lacks some. The D gene and trimming were derived from the DNA, and the V and J assignments and clone size from that table. Of roughly 70,000 clones in the sample, approximately 92% were seen once. The data originate from a study of blood T cell repertoires in COVID-19. Study-level information: COVID-19 samples collected from the United States, Italy and Spain covered acute and convalescent phases. Nucleic acid was either cDNA or gDNA, and it came from T cells, B-cell-depleted T cells, or PBMCs.

The chain recombines TRBV19 with TRBJ1-1; D possibly corresponds to TRBD1 (6 bases). The material sequenced was peripheral blood. This receptor was taken from a human donor in a cohort sampled during active COVID-19. This CDR3 is CASSMVGAGVFGAFF. The CDR3 DNA sequence: TGTGCCAGTAGTATGGTGGGGGCAGGAGTGTTCGGAGCTTTCTTT.